The text below deals with one TCR beta chain. As yet, its antigen is unknown. This entry is derived from a study of blood T cells in healthy people across ages. The study, taken as a whole, reports: The unknown donor CMV status may have confounded expanded clonotype changes. More naive CD4+ cells and higher diversity marked long-lived donors relative to aged donors.

The CDR3 runs 15 residues. Trimming removed 3 bases from V and 1 base from J, with 13 bases in between. The germline V gene encodes CDR1 MNHEY and CDR2 SVGEGT. Using a J-beta primer mix together with a sample-barcoded 5' primer, a second PCR was run for about 7 to 12 cycles. TCRdb ran MiXCR on the 5' RACE reads and lists one entry per CDR3 protein. The sample has hundreds of thousands of distinct CDR3 sequences; around 45% are singletons. The sequence came from a man aged 55-75 years in good health. The V and J genes are TRBV6-2 or TRBV6-3 and TRBJ2-7; D remains unclear. Material: blood. The CDR3 sequence is CASSYIRLGSYEQYF. The CDR3 coding sequence is TGTGCCAGCAGTTATATCCGGCTGGGATCCTACGAGCAGTACTTC.